Listed below are T cell receptor beta chains from one sample, sequenced in a study of T-cell reconstitution after alpha-beta-depleted transplantation in children. TCRdb reanalysed the PCR reads using MiXCR and keeps one entry per CDR3 protein. The sample comprises about 440,000 distinct CDR3 sequences, roughly 44% of which are singletons, and about 30% rests with the top ten. The sequences come from PBMCs, collected before TCRalphabeta/CD19-depleted stem cell transplant. The receptors come from a girl aged 2 to 9 with aplastic anemia, due to receive a stem cell transplant. The CDR3 runs from the conserved cysteine through the conserved F or W. The D gene is left open where the match is weak. Clone size, where shown, is once, few, many, or a class for clones that have expanded.

v_gene	d_gene	j_gene	abundance	CDR3aa	CDR3nt
TRBV20-1	TRBD2	TRBJ2-7	once	CSARAGTSGTYEQYF	TGCAGTGCTAGAGCTGGGACTAGCGGCACCTACGAGCAGTACTTC
TRBV11-2	TRBD2	TRBJ2-3	many	CASSLEAGGTDTQYF	TGTGCCAGCAGCTTAGAGGCGGGAGGCACAGATACGCAGTATTTT
TRBV28	.	TRBJ1-2	.	CASSSSRGYTF	TGTGCCAGCAGTTCCTCTCGTGGCTACACCTTC
TRBV7-6	.	TRBJ2-1	.	CASTRSAEAYNEQFF	TGTGCCAGCACGAGGTCCGCGGAGGCCTACAATGAGCAGTTCTTC
TRBV12-3/TRBV12-4	.	TRBJ2-5	.	CASSRLVGTETQYF	TGTGCCAGCAGTCGCCTGGTGGGAACCGAGACCCAGTACTTC
TRBV4-3	TRBD1	TRBJ1-4	.	CASSQDHRGFNEKLFF	TGCGCCAGCAGCCAAGATCACAGGGGGTTTAATGAAAAACTGTTTTTT
TRBV20-1	.	TRBJ1-4	few	CSARKTANEKLFF	TGCAGTGCTAGAAAGACAGCGAATGAAAAACTGTTTTTT
TRBV6-2/TRBV6-3	.	TRBJ1-6	few	CASRTGNSPLHF	TGTGCCAGCAGGACAGGAAATTCACCCCTCCACTTT
TRBV2	.	TRBJ2-7	many	CASGGYFTYEQYF	TGTGCCAGCGGGGGGTACTTTACCTACGAGCAGTACTTC
TRBV20-1	TRBD1	TRBJ2-7	.	CSGSGTVDSEQYF	TGCAGTGGGAGTGGGACAGTGGATTCCGAGCAGTACTTC
TRBV12-3/TRBV12-4	.	TRBJ1-6	many	CASSLTTGDNSPLHF	TGTGCCAGCAGTTTGACCACAGGAGATAATTCACCCCTCCACTTT
TRBV5-1	.	TRBJ1-2	many	CASHTGTYGYTF	TGCGCCAGCCACACAGGGACCTATGGCTACACCTTC
TRBV7-6	.	TRBJ2-6	.	CASSSARGLGANVLTF	TGTGCCAGCAGCAGTGCCAGGGGATTAGGGGCCAACGTCCTGACTTTC
TRBV11-2	TRBD1	TRBJ1-4	.	CASSLVGTAAEKLFF	TGTGCCAGCAGCTTAGTTGGGACAGCGGCTGAAAAACTGTTTTTT
TRBV29-1	TRBD1	TRBJ1-2	.	CSVDDREAANYGYTF	TGCAGCGTTGACGACAGGGAGGCAGCTAACTATGGCTACACCTTC
TRBV30	.	TRBJ2-7	.	CACLSNSYEQYF	TGTGCCTGCCTTAGTAATTCCTACGAGCAGTACTTC
TRBV7-9	.	TRBJ2-6	many	CASSYSGANVLTF	TGTGCCAGCAGCTACTCTGGGGCCAACGTCCTGACTTTC
TRBV29-1	.	TRBJ1-2	.	CSVERSYGYTF	TGCAGCGTTGAGAGAAGCTATGGCTACACCTTC
TRBV4-2	TRBD2	TRBJ2-3	.	CASSQEGSGGATDTQYF	TGTGCCAGCAGCCAAGAAGGAAGCGGGGGGGCCACAGATACGCAGTATTTT
TRBV20-1	.	TRBJ2-5	many	CSAAPGGSETQYF	TGCAGTGCTGCCCCTGGAGGGAGCGAGACCCAGTACTTC
TRBV11-2	.	TRBJ1-6	few	CASSSSYNSPLHF	TGTGCCAGCAGCTCTAGTTACAATTCACCCCTCCACTTT
TRBV12-3/TRBV12-4	TRBD2	TRBJ2-5	.	CASTGDIAGGETQYF	TGTGCCAGCACCGGTGATATAGCGGGAGGGGAGACCCAGTACTTC
TRBV6-1	.	TRBJ1-4	few	CASSTPGRGREKLFF	TGTGCCAGCAGTACCCCGGGCAGGGGCCGGGAAAAACTGTTTTTT
TRBV6-5	TRBD1	TRBJ1-5	.	CASSLQGSGQPQHF	TGTGCCAGCAGTCTACAGGGGTCGGGACAGCCCCAGCATTTT